This TCR beta chain comes out of a study of T cells of healthy individuals. One entry per CDR3 protein, called by TCRdb with MiXCR from the 5' RACE reads. The table shows 50,000 to 55,000 distinct CDR3 sequences, with about 14% occurring only once. CDR3 length: 13 residues. J lost 8 bases, V lost 3 bases, and 6 bases had no gene match. The germline V gene encodes CDR1 SGHRS and CDR2 YFSETQ. The V and J genes are TRBV5-1 and TRBJ1-1, with 8 bases that match TRBD1. The TCR was taken from a human donor in good health. CDR3 in DNA: TGCGCCAGCAGCTGGGGGGGACAGGCGGAAGCTTTCTTT. Amino acids: CASSWGGQAEAFF.